The next 30 T cell receptor beta chains were all read from a single sample in a study of cytomegalovirus exposure and HLA in healthy donors. Amplification used 60 Vbeta primers and 13 Jbeta primers. TCRdb's copy holds only in-frame clones and misses some; the assay was immunoSEQ multiplex PCR. This sample has 140,000 to 150,000 clones, with roughly 70% found just once. Sequences were obtained from PBMCs. The receptors here all came from a man aged 25 to 40 in good health and CMV-seronegative.

This chain links TRBV27 with TRBJ2-7, with a possible D match to TRBD1 (5 bases). The ends were cut back, 8 bases at V and 6 bases at J, with 17 bases in the middle. Germline CDR1 MNHEY, CDR2 SMNVEV (reference sequence). The CDR3 sequence is 13 residues long. In DNA, the CDR3 is TGTGCCAGCTCTGTAACGCCAGGGTTCGAGCAGTACTTC. Translating gives CASSVTPGFEQYF.

The chain employs TRBV2 and TRBJ2-5, with TRBD1 as a possible D gene (6 bases). The CDR3 is 15 amino acids. The ends were cut back, 7 bases at V and 5 bases at J, with 20 bases in the middle. Germline V CDR1 and CDR2: SNHLY, FYNNEI. The CDR3 bases are TGTGCCAGCACGGACAGCTCCAATAGTCGGGAGACCCAGTACTTC. Its translation: CASTDSSNSRETQYF.

The rearrangement links TRBV10-3 to TRBJ1-3, with 11 bases fitting TRBD1. Germline-derived CDR1 and CDR2 are ENHRY and SYGVKD. J gave up 1 base and V 5 bases, and 7 bases lay outside the gene matches. The CDR3 runs 17 residues. Here the CDR3 reads CAISSGQGDHSGNTIYF. The CDR3 DNA reads TGTGCCATCAGTTCGGGACAGGGGGACCATTCTGGAAACACCATATATTTT.

This clone came up once. The chain combines TRBV4-1 with TRBJ1-5; D unclear. The length of the CDR3 is 13 residues. CDR1 and CDR2 from the germline V gene are MGHRA and YSYEKL. The V end was cut by 0 bases, the J end by 6 bases, with 6 bases between. The CDR3: CASSQDPSQPQHF. The CDR3 coding sequence is TGCGCCAGCAGCCAAGACCCGTCTCAGCCCCAGCATTTT.

The chain is built from TRBV4-1 and TRBJ1-5; possible D gene TRBD1, 5 bases. Between the trimmed V and J ends, which lost 6 bases and 3 bases, there was a span of 12 bases. The length of the CDR3 is 14 residues. Germline V gene data show CDR1 as MGHRA and CDR2 as YSYEKL. This CDR3 reads CASSPGRANQPQHF. The CDR3 coding sequence is TGCGCCAGCAGTCCCGGCAGGGCCAATCAGCCCCAGCATTTT.

This clone was seen a handful of times. One end of the junction does not line up with germline, which may come from a read error. This chain joins TRBV7-9 and TRBJ1-4; D perhaps matches TRBD1 (5 bases). The CDR3 has 16 residues. Looked up from germline, CDR1 is SEHNR and CDR2 is FQNEAQ (reference sequence). In DNA, the CDR3 is TGTGCCAGCGGCTTGGGGCGGGGACCAACTAATGAAAAACTGTTTTTT. It codes for CASGLGRGPTNEKLFF.

In DNA form, the CDR3 reads TGTGCCAGTAGTATGGTTACAACCTCCGACGGGACTGAAGCTTTCTTT. Translated, it gives CASSMVTTSDGTEAFF. V gene TRBV19 combines with J gene TRBJ1-1; unclear D gene. The CDR3 spans 16 residues. CDR1 and CDR2 (germline): LNHDA, SQIVND (reference sequence). V was clipped by 3 bases and J by 5 bases, with 19 bases between them.

This chain joins TRBV6-1 and TRBJ1-5, with D perhaps matching TRBD1 (5 bases). V was clipped by 0 bases and J by 6 bases, with 15 bases between them. This CDR3 comprises 16 residues. Germline lookup yields CDR1 MNHNS and CDR2 SASEGT. The CDR3 nucleotides are TGTGCCAGCAGTGAAGCCCCAGACAGTTACGGTCAGCCCCAGCATTTT. Protein: CASSEAPDSYGQPQHF.

This clone was counted between two and nine times. CDR3 in DNA: TGTGCCAGCAGCTTGGACTTTAACACCGGGGAGCTGTTTTTT. The encoded protein is CASSLDFNTGELFF. This rearrangement joins TRBV5-6 to TRBJ2-2; D unresolved. This CDR3 region has 14 residues. Germline assignment: CDR1 SGHDT and CDR2 YYEEEE. Trimming took off 0 bases at V and 2 bases at J, with 5 bases between the two ends.

V and J are TRBV6-6 and TRBJ1-1; 9 nucleotides line up with TRBD1. The V gene's germline CDR1 is MNHNY and CDR2 SVGAGI (reference sequence). After removal of 6 bases from V and 7 bases from J, the junction contained 9 bases not matched to a gene. CDR3 size: 14 residues. CDR3 sequence: CASRGGQGTVEAFF. Here the CDR3 DNA reads TGTGCCAGCAGAGGGGGACAGGGAACGGTTGAAGCTTTCTTT.

The chain is built from TRBV7-3 and TRBJ2-2; D uncertain. Trimming stripped 8 bases from V and 1 base from J, with 8 bases between. This CDR3 region has 13 residues. Germline V gene sequence: CDR1 SGHTA, CDR2 FQGTGA. CDR3 region: CASSPVNTGELFF. The CDR3, as DNA: TGTGCCAGCTCGCCGGTGAACACCGGGGAGCTGTTTTTT. Complete variable domain (other parts from reference TRBV7-3 and TRBJ2-2): GAGVSQTPSNKVTEKGKYVELRCDPISGHTALYWYRQSLGQGPEFLIYFQGTGAADDSGLPNDRFFAVRPEGSVSTLKIQRTERGDSAVYLCASSPVNTGELFFGEGSRLTVL.

The chain links TRBV4-1 to TRBJ2-3, with D perhaps matching TRBD1 (5 bases). Trimming removed 1 base at V and 2 bases at J, with 13 bases between. Germline V gene lookup returns CDR1 MGHRA and CDR2 YSYEKL. This CDR3 has 16 residues. The CDR3, as DNA: TGCGCCAGCAGCCAAGGGGGCAGTTGGACCACAGATACGCAGTATTTT. It codes for CASSQGGSWTTDTQYF.

This clone has just a few counts. The V call is TRBV10-3, the J call TRBJ1-3; 9 nucleotides match TRBD1. Germline V gives CDR1 ENHRY, CDR2 SYGVKD. Trimming cost V 9 bases and J 0 bases; bases outside gene matches: 3. The CDR3 contains 14 residues. CDR3: CAMGTGNSGNTIYF. The CDR3 nucleotides are TGTGCCATGGGGACAGGGAACTCTGGAAACACCATATATTTT.

V and J are TRBV9 and TRBJ1-6, with no clear D. There are 15 residues in the CDR3. Trimming removed 3 bases from V and 9 bases from J, with 16 bases in between. Germline CDR1 SGDLS, CDR2 YYNGEE. The CDR3 spells CASSADETRGSPLHF. The CDR3 DNA is TGTGCCAGCAGCGCCGATGAGACGCGAGGTTCACCCCTCCACTTT.

This clone showed up just once. The V gene is TRBV11-3, the J gene TRBJ2-2; 13 bases line up with TRBD2. This CDR3 spans 18 amino acids. Germline CDR1 reads SGHNT; CDR2 reads YENEEA. Trimming cost V 2 bases and J 5 bases; bases outside gene matches: 8. The CDR3 is CASSLSRTSGRYTGELFF. The CDR3 DNA reads as TGTGCCAGCAGCTTATCCCGGACTAGCGGGAGATATACCGGGGAGCTGTTTTTT. Full variable domain (missing parts from reference TRBV11-3 and TRBJ2-2): EAGVVQSPRYKIIEKKQPVAFWCNPISGHNTLYWYLQNLGQGPELLIRYENEEAVDDSQLPKDRFSAERLKGVDSTLKIQPAELGDSAVYLCASSLSRTSGRYTGELFFGEGSRLTVL.

This clone was seen a handful of times. This chain uses TRBV11-3 with TRBJ1-5; D is possibly TRBD1 (6 bases). The V gene lost 3 bases and the J gene lost 3 bases, with 15 bases spanning the gap. Germline assignment: CDR1 SGHNT and CDR2 YENEEA. The CDR3 length is 16 residues. CDR3 amino acids: CASSFSVGALNQPQHF. The DNA for the CDR3 is TGTGCCAGCAGCTTTTCCGTGGGGGCCCTCAATCAGCCCCAGCATTTT.

The CDR3 spells CASSRQGQGLSFF. Here the CDR3 DNA reads TGTGCCAGCAGTAGGCAGGGACAGGGTCTCTCTTTCTTT. The chain couples TRBV6-5 to TRBJ1-1; 9 positions match TRBD1. The CDR3 spans 13 residues. The ends lost 5 bases at V and 12 bases at J; junction bases unmatched: 10. The germline CDR1 and CDR2 sequences are MNHEY and SVGAGI.

The genes are TRBV4-2 and TRBJ1-2; TRBD1 is a possible D gene (6 bases). Trimming took 0 bases from V and 7 from J, leaving 12 bases between them. Germline V gene sequence: CDR1 LGHNA, CDR2 YNFKEQ. This CDR3 has 14 amino acids. The CDR3 loop reads CASSQDFGGPGYTF. The CDR3 nucleotides are TGTGCCAGCAGCCAAGATTTTGGGGGCCCTGGCTACACCTTC.

V is TRBV18 and J is TRBJ2-5, with 8 bases aligning to TRBD1. Germline-derived CDR1 and CDR2 are KGHSH and LQKENI. J gave up 11 bases and V 4 bases, and 15 bases lay outside the gene matches. The CDR3 is 15 residues long. The CDR3 here is CASSLGTGSTGEQYF. The CDR3 DNA is TGTGCCAGCTCACTCGGGACAGGATCCACGGGTGAGCAGTACTTC.

The rearrangement links TRBV7-2 to TRBJ2-3; tentatively, D is TRBD2 (5 bases). CDR1 is SGHTA, CDR2 FQGNSA, per germline. V lost 1 base to trimming and J lost 5 bases, with 10 bases between them. The length of the CDR3 is 14 residues. CDR3: CASSLELARDTQYF. The DNA of the CDR3 is TGTGCCAGCAGCTTAGAGTTAGCGAGAGATACGCAGTATTTT.

This clone was recorded a few times. The chain has TRBV28 and TRBJ2-7; 9 bases agree with TRBD2. V lost 2 bases and J lost 0; bases outside the gene matches: 8. The CDR3 is 17 residues long. Germline CDR1 MDHEN, CDR2 SYDVKM. CDR3 bases: TGTGCCAGCAGTTTACTGTCTAGCGGGAAAAGCTCCTACGAGCAGTACTTC. Translating it yields CASSLLSSGKSSYEQYF.

CDR3 DNA: TGTGCCAGCTCTCCAAGGGGTTACACCGGGGAGCTGTTTTTT. Its protein is CASSPRGYTGELFF. V and J are TRBV18 and TRBJ2-2; tentatively, D is TRBD1 (5 bases). The germline CDR1 and CDR2 sequences are KGHSH and LQKENI. V was pared by 6 bases and J by 3 bases, with 11 bases between. This CDR3 has 14 residues.

This clone appeared a few times. At one end, the junction sequence differs from germline, possibly due to a read error. The V gene is TRBV6-1, the J gene TRBJ1-4; no clear D gene. The CDR3 extends over 14 amino acids. Germline V gene lookup returns CDR1 MNHNS and CDR2 SASEGT. This CDR3 reads CASCDRATNEKLFF. CDR3 coding DNA: TGTGCCAGCTGTGACCGTGCAACTAATGAAAAACTGTTTTTT.

CDR3 DNA sequence: TGTGCCAGCAACTCCAGGGGGGTAGTAGGCGAGCAGTACTTC. It yields the protein CASNSRGVVGEQYF. This sequence joins TRBV7-2 and TRBJ2-7, with D tentatively TRBD1 (7 bases). V gave up 7 bases and J gave up 6 bases, with 19 bases separating them. This CDR3 is built from 14 residues. Looked up from germline, CDR1 is SGHTA and CDR2 is FQGNSA.

The rearrangement links TRBV5-1 to TRBJ2-5, with D maybe TRBD2 (7 bases). Germline V lookup: CDR1 SGHRS, CDR2 YFSETQ. V gave up 2 bases and J gave up 5 bases, with 10 bases separating them. CDR3 length: 13 residues. For the CDR3, the DNA is TGCGCCAGCAGCTTTAGGGGGGGCGAGACCCAGTACTTC. Its translation: CASSFRGGETQYF.

This chain joins TRBV9 and TRBJ1-1; 7 positions match TRBD1. After removal of 2 bases from V and 0 bases from J, the junction contained 7 bases not matched to a gene. CDR1 SGDLS and CDR2 YYNGEE come from the germline V gene. The CDR3 has 16 residues. The chain's CDR3 is CASSVGQSLMNTEAFF. The CDR3 nucleotides read TGTGCCAGCAGCGTGGGACAGAGCTTGATGAACACTGAAGCTTTCTTT.

This clone occurred a few times. The CDR3 coding sequence is TGTGCCAGTAGCCCACAGGTCTTTAGGGGTAGCAATCAGCCCCAGCATTTT. Its protein is CASSPQVFRGSNQPQHF. V is TRBV19 and J is TRBJ1-5, with D tentatively TRBD1 (5 bases). Trimming removed 6 bases from V and 0 bases from J, with 18 bases in between. This CDR3 region has 17 residues. Germline loops: CDR1 LNHDA, CDR2 SQIVND (reference sequence).

There are a few counts of this clone. V and J are TRBV6-1 and TRBJ2-7, with 10 bases lining up with TRBD1. Germline V gene lookup returns CDR1 MNHNS and CDR2 SASEGT. The CDR3 runs to 13 residues. The V gene end was trimmed by 6 bases and the J gene end by 3 bases; junction bases not matched to a gene: 2. As DNA, the CDR3 is TGTGCCAGCAGGTGGGACAGGGGCTACGAGCAGTACTTC. It codes for CASRWDRGYEQYF.

The chain combines TRBV28 with TRBJ1-1, with D possibly TRBD1 on 5 matching bases. The CDR3 loop spans 14 amino acids. V lost 8 bases to trimming and J lost 7 bases, with 20 bases between them. CDR1 is MDHEN, CDR2 SYDVKM, per germline. The CDR3 loop reads CASVTPGPAFEAFF. The CDR3 DNA reads as TGTGCCAGCGTTACTCCAGGGCCGGCCTTTGAAGCTTTCTTT.

This clone was counted a few times. This chain joins TRBV7-9 and TRBJ2-1; D perhaps matches TRBD1 (6 bases). V shed 5 bases and J shed 2 bases, with 16 bases lying between them. The CDR3 has 16 amino acids. From germline, CDR1 is SEHNR and CDR2 FQNEAQ (reference sequence). CDR3 sequence: CASSPNDRSPYNEQFF. In nucleotides, the CDR3 is TGTGCCAGCAGCCCGAATGACAGGTCCCCCTACAATGAGCAGTTCTTC.